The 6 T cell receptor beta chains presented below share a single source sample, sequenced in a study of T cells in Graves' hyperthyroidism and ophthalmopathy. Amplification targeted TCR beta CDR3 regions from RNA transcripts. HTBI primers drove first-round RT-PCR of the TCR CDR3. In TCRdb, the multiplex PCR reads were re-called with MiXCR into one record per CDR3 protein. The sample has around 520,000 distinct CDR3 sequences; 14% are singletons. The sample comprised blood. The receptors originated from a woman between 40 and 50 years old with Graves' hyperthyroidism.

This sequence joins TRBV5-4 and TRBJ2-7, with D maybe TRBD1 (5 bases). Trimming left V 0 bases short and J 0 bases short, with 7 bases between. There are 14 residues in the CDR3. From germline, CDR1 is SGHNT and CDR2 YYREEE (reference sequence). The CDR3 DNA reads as TGTGCCAGCAGCTTGGGACAGCACTCCTACGAGCAGTACTTC. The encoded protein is CASSLGQHSYEQYF.

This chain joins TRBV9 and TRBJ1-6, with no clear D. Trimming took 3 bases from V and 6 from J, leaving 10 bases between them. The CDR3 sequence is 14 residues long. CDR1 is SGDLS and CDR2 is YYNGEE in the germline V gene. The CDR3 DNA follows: TGTGCCAGCAGCGCTGACACTACTAATTCACCCCTCCACTTT. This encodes CASSADTTNSPLHF.

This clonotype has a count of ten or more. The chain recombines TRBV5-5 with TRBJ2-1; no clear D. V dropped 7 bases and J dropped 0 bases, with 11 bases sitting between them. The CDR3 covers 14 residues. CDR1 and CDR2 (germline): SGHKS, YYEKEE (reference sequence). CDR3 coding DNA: TGTGCCAGCGGACGGACGGTCTCCTACAATGAGCAGTTCTTC. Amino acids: CASGRTVSYNEQFF.

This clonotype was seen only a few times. The CDR3: CASSLEGPSGTSTDTQYF. In nucleotides, the CDR3 is TGTGCCAGCAGCTTAGAAGGCCCTAGCGGGACTAGCACAGATACGCAGTATTTT. V gene TRBV7-2 combines with J gene TRBJ2-3, with 9 bases identical to TRBD2. CDR3 length equals 18 residues. CDR1 is SGHTA, CDR2 FQGNSA, per germline. V was pared by 1 base and J by 0 bases, with 8 bases of the junction left unmatched.

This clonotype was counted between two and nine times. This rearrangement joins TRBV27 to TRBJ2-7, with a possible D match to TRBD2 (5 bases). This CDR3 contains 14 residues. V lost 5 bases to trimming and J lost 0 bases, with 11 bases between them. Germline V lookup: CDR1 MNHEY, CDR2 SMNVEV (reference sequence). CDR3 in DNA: TGTGCCAGCAGTACTAGTGCTAGCTCCTACGAGCAGTACTTC. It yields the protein CASSTSASSYEQYF.

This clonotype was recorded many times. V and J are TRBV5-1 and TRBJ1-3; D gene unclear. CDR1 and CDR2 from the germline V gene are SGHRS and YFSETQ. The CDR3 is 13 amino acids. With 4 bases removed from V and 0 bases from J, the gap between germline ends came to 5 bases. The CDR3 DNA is TGCGCCAGCAGCGCAAACTCTGGAAACACCATATATTTT. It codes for CASSANSGNTIYF.